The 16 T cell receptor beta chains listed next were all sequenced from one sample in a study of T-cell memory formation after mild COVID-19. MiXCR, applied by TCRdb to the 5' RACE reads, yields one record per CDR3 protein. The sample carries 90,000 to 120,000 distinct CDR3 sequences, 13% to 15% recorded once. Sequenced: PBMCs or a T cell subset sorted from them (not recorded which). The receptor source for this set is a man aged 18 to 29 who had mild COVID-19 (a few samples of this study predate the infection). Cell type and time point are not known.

In DNA, the CDR3 is TGTGCCAGCAGCCCAGATTCAGGGGACTCGGCTGGTGGCTACACCTTC. Translated, it gives CASSPDSGDSAGGYTF. The V call is TRBV7-2, the J call TRBJ1-2, with D possibly matching TRBD1 (6 bases). The germline V gene has CDR1 SGHTA and CDR2 FQGNSA. The CDR3 consists of 16 residues. The V end lost 5 bases, the J end lost 7 bases, and 23 bases lay between the germline ends.

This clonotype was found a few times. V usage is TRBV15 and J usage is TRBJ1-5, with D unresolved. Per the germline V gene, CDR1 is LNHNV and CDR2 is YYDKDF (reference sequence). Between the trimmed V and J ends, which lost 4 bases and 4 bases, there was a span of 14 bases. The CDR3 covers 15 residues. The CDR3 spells CATSNRRGGNQPQHF. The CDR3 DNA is TGTGCCACCAGCAACCGACGGGGAGGTAATCAGCCCCAGCATTTT.

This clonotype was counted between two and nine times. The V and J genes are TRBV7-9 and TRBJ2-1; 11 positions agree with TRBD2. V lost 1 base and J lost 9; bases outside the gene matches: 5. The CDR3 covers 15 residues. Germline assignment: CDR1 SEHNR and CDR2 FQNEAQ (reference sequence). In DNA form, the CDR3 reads TGTGCCAGCAGCTTAGAAGGGCTAGCGGGGGGTGAGCAGTTCTTC. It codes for CASSLEGLAGGEQFF.

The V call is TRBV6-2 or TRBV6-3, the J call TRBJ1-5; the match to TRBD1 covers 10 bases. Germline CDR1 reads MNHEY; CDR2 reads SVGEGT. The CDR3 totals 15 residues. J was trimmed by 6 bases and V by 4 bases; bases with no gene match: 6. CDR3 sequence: CASSSPDRGLQPQHF. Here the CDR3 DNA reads TGTGCCAGCAGTTCCCCCGACAGGGGGCTTCAGCCCCAGCATTTT.

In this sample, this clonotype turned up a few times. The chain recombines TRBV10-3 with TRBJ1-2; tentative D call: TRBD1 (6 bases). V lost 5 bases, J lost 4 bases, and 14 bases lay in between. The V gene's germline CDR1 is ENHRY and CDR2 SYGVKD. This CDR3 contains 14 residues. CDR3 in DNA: TGTGCCATCAGTTCTCCGGCAGGGGCCTATGGCTACACCTTC. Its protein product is CAISSPAGAYGYTF.

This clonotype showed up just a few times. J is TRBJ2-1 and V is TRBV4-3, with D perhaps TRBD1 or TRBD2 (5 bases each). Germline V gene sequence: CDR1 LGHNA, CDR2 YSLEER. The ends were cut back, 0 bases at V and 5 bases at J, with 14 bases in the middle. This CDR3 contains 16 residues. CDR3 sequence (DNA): TGCGCCAGCAGCCAAGAGTATTACGGGGCTGACAATGAGCAGTTCTTC. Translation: CASSQEYYGADNEQFF.

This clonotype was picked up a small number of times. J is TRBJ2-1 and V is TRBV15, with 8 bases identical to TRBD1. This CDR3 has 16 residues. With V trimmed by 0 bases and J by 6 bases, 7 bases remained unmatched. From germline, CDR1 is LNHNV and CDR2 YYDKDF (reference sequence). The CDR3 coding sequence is TGTGCCACCAGCAGAGATATGGCCGGGACAGGCAATGAGCAGTTCTTC. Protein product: CATSRDMAGTGNEQFF.

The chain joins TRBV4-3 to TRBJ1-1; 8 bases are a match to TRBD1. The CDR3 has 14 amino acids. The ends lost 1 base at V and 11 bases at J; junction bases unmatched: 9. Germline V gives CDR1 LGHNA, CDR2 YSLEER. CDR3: CASSQVSGGAMAFF. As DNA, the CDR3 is TGCGCCAGCAGCCAAGTTTCAGGGGGCGCGATGGCTTTCTTT.

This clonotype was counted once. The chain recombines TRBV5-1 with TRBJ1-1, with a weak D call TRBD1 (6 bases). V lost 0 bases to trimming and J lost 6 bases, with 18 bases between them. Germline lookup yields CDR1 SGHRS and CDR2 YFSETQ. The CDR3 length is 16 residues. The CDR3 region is CASSLVGGMRLAEAFF. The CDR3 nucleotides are TGCGCCAGCAGCTTGGTAGGGGGGATGAGGCTCGCTGAAGCTTTCTTT.

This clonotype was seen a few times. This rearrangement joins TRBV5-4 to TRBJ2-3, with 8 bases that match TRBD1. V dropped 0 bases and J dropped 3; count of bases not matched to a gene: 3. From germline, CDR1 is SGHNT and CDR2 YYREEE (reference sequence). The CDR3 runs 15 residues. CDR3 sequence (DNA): TGTGCCAGCAGCTTGGGACAGGGGACAACAGATACGCAGTATTTT. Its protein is CASSLGQGTTDTQYF.

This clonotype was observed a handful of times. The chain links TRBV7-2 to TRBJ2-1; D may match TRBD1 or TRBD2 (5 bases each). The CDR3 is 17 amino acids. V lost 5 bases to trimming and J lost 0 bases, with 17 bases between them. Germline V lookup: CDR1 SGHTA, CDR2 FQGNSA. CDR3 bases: TGTGCCAGCAGCCCAAAAACTCGGGGCCCCTCCTACAATGAGCAGTTCTTC. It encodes CASSPKTRGPSYNEQFF.

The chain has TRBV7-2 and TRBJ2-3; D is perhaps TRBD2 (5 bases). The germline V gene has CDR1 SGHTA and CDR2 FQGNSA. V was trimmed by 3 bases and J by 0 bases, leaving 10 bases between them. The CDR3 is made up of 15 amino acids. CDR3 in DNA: TGTGCCAGCAGCTTTTTGAGGAGGAGCACAGATACGCAGTATTTT. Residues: CASSFLRRSTDTQYF.

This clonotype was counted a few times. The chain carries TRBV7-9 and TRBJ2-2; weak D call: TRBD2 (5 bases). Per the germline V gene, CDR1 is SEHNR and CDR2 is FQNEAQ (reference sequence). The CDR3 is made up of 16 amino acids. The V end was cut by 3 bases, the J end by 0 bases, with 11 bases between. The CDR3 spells CASSFVLGANTGELFF. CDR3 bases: TGTGCCAGCAGCTTTGTTCTGGGAGCGAACACCGGGGAGCTGTTTTTT.

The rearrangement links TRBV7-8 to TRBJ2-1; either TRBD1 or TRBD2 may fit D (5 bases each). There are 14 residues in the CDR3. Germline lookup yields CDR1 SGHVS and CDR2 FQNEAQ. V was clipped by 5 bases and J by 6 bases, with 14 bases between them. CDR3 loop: CASSQDTGANEQFF. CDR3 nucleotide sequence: TGTGCCAGCAGCCAAGACACCGGGGCCAATGAGCAGTTCTTC.

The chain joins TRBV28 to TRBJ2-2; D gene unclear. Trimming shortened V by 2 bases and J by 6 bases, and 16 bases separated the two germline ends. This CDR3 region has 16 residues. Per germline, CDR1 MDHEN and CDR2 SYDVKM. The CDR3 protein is CASSLRPPRWAGELFF. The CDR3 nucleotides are TGTGCCAGCAGTTTAAGACCCCCCCGGTGGGCCGGGGAGCTGTTTTTT.

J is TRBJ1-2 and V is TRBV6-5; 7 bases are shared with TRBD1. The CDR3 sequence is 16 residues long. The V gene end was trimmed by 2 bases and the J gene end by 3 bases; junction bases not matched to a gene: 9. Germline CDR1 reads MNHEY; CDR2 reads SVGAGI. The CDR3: CASSYLVDRDDYGYTF. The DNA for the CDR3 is TGTGCCAGCAGTTACCTCGTTGACAGGGATGACTATGGCTACACCTTC.